This T cell receptor beta chain was recovered during a study of blood T cell repertoires in COVID-19. Study context: From T cells, B-cell-depleted T cells, or PBMCs came the material, which was cDNA or gDNA.

Germline CDR1 KGHSH, CDR2 LQKENI. V gave up 6 bases and J gave up 2 bases, with 9 bases separating them. This CDR3 is 13 amino acids long. Sequenced by immunoSEQ multiplex PCR; TCRdb stores in-frame clones only, minus some. Of approximately 110,000 clones listed, 80% to 85% were seen once; the top ten hold roughly 0.89%. The chain uses TRBV18 and TRBJ2-3; D unclear. Sequencing was performed on peripheral blood. This TCR derives from a woman in her sixties or seventies with acute or convalescent COVID-19. The chain's CDR3 is CASSPSNTDTQYF. The CDR3 DNA reads TGTGCCAGCTCGCCGTCTAACACAGATACGCAGTATTTT.